The 4 T cell receptor beta chains listed next were all sequenced from one sample in a study of molecular identifiers for immune sequencing clone quantification. Using its own MiXCR run on the PCR reads, TCRdb lists one record per CDR3 protein. The sample lists approximately 90,000 distinct CDR3 sequences, roughly 26% occurring once. The sample was naive CD8+ T cells from blood, with Jurkat cell RNA spiked in. Subset given: FACS-sorted CD8+CD4-CCR7+CD45RA+ naive T cells. The receptors were gathered from a human donor in good health. Some libraries in this study had Jurkat cell RNA spiked in.

CDR3: CASSPGTSGTTYEQYF. CDR3 DNA sequence: TGTGCCAGCAGCCCCGGGACTAGCGGAACTACCTACGAGCAGTACTTC. The rearrangement links TRBV12-3 or TRBV12-4 to TRBJ2-7; TRBD2 matches at 11 bases. The CDR3 runs 16 residues. The ends lost 6 bases at V and 2 bases at J; junction bases unmatched: 9.

The chain has TRBV3-1 and TRBJ1-1; 8 bases fit TRBD1. CDR3 length: 15 amino acids. Germline CDR1 LGHDT, CDR2 YNNKEL (reference sequence). The junction had 8 bases not matched to a gene; V was cut back by 3 bases and J by 5 bases. CDR3 sequence reads: CASSQSGGLVTEAFF. The CDR3, as DNA: TGTGCCAGCAGCCAGTCAGGGGGCCTCGTGACTGAAGCTTTCTTT.

The table lists this clonotype with many counts. The J gene is TRBJ1-2, the V gene TRBV7-2, with D possibly matching TRBD1 (6 bases). The CDR3 runs 17 residues. V shed 2 bases and J shed 5 bases, with 21 bases lying between them. CDR1 SGHTA and CDR2 FQGNSA come from the germline V gene. CDR3 region: CASSLLTGAQPPYGYTF. The CDR3 region has the DNA TGTGCCAGCAGCTTATTGACAGGCGCCCAGCCGCCTTATGGCTACACCTTC.

This clonotype was recorded many times. The chain joins TRBV29-1 to TRBJ2-2; D not certain. The CDR3 sequence is 12 residues long. V shed 4 bases and J shed 3 bases, with 6 bases lying between them. Germline CDR1 reads SQVTM; CDR2 reads ANQGSEA. For the CDR3, the DNA is TGCAGCGTTGCGGGTCACACCGGGGAGCTGTTTTTT. Its protein product is CSVAGHTGELFF.